The source of this TCR beta chain is a study of T cell repertoires in cytomegalovirus infection. V was clipped by 1 base and J by 7 bases, with 8 bases between them. From germline, CDR1 is SNHLY and CDR2 FYNNEI. This CDR3 spans 13 amino acids. TCRdb used MiXCR to reprocess the reads, holding one entry per CDR3 protein. This table holds 200,000 to 250,000 distinct CDR3 sequences, approximately 22% found once. Study conclusions and caveats: Frequencies of public TCR beta families were cumulated, and this identified carriers of CMV plus the relevant HLA.

This clonotype was picked up a small number of times. Its antigen is not identified. This chain joins TRBV2 and TRBJ2-1; no clear D. Sequencing used CD8+ T cells from PBMCs. The receptor was isolated from a human donor in good health (CMV status not recorded). Some clones in this sample may be carry-over from other donors' samples. The CDR3 nucleotides read TGTGCCAGCAGTGAAGTGGACGGTAATGAGCAGTTCTTC. Its translation: CASSEVDGNEQFF.